This is a list of T cell receptor beta chains from one sample in a study of blood T cell repertoires in COVID-19. Sequenced by immunoSEQ multiplex PCR; TCRdb stores in-frame clones only, minus some. The repertoire includes roughly 250,000 clones, under 95% of them detected once, and approximately 2% sits in the top ten. Sequenced: PBMCs or T cells enriched from blood (not recorded which). The source of these receptors is a young woman who had recovered from COVID-19. The CDR3 runs from the conserved cysteine through the conserved F or W. Fields, in order: D gene, V gene, J gene, clone size, CDR3 protein, CDR3 DNA. A D gene is named only where the DNA matches it firmly. A clone size is listed for some rows: how often the clone was seen (once, few, many), or a class if it is expanded.

TRBD1,TRBV10-3,TRBJ1-4,-,CAISGTTGTREKLFF,TGTGCCATCAGTGGGACGACAGGGACTCGAGAAAAACTGTTTTTT
-,TRBV27,TRBJ1-2,-,CASSFSGVRGYTF,TGTGCCAGCAGTTTCTCGGGGGTGAGGGGCTACACCTTC
-,TRBV20-1,TRBJ1-2,-,CSASDSSNYGYTF,TGCAGTGCTAGTGACAGTTCAAACTATGGCTACACCTTC
-,TRBV5-1,TRBJ2-5,-,CASSWNRVQETQYF,TGCGCCAGCAGCTGGAACAGGGTCCAAGAGACCCAGTACTTC
-,TRBV24-1,TRBJ1-1,once,CATSDPLISTEAFF,TGTGCCACCAGTGATCCACTAATTTCTACTGAAGCTTTCTTT
TRBD2,TRBV3-1/TRBV3-2,TRBJ2-3,-,CASSQGIAGLRTDTQYF,TGTGCCAGCAGCCAAGGGATAGCGGGTCTTAGGACAGATACGCAGTATTTT
-,TRBV19,TRBJ2-1,-,CASSSGREQFF,TGTGCCAGTAGTAGCGGGCGTGAGCAGTTCTTC
TRBD2,TRBV28,TRBJ2-1,-,CASSVTSVTYNEQFF,TGTGCCAGCAGTGTGACTAGCGTGACCTACAATGAGCAGTTCTTC
TRBD1,TRBV18,TRBJ2-1,-,CASSPGTASYNEQFF,TGTGCCAGCTCACCCGGGACAGCCTCCTACAATGAGCAGTTCTTC
TRBD1,TRBV27,TRBJ2-2,once,CASRTGVAGELFF,TGTGCCAGCAGAACAGGGGTAGCCGGGGAGCTGTTTTTT
TRBD2,TRBV9,TRBJ2-1,-,CASSAQLAGAYNEQFF,TGTGCCAGCAGCGCACAACTAGCGGGGGCCTACAATGAGCAGTTCTTC
-,TRBV28,TRBJ1-1,-,CASLPGRGTEAFF,TGTGCCAGCCTTCCGGGAAGGGGGACTGAAGCTTTCTTT
-,TRBV3-1/TRBV3-2,TRBJ1-4,-,CASSPDGATNEKLFF,TGTGCCAGCAGCCCCGATGGAGCAACTAATGAAAAACTGTTTTTT
-,TRBV3-1/TRBV3-2,TRBJ1-1,-,CASSQDGSRAFF,TGTGCCAGCAGCCAAGATGGGAGTAGAGCTTTCTTT
TRBD1,TRBV3-1/TRBV3-2,TRBJ2-5,few,CASSQPVGQQETQYF,TGTGCCAGCAGCCAGCCAGTGGGACAGCAAGAGACCCAGTACTTC
TRBD2,TRBV5-6,TRBJ2-7,-,CASSFSTSGSYEQYF,TGTGCCAGCAGCTTTTCGACTAGCGGGAGCTACGAGCAGTACTTC
TRBD1,TRBV4-1,TRBJ2-7,-,CASSQAQYRGYEQYF,TGCGCCAGCAGCCAAGCCCAATACAGGGGATACGAGCAGTACTTC
-,TRBV6-1,TRBJ1-1,-,CASSEVGRATEAFF,TGTGCCAGCAGTGAAGTTGGCAGGGCCACTGAAGCTTTCTTT
TRBD1,TRBV24-1,TRBJ1-2,-,CATTGGTGTGYTF,TGTGCCACCACGGGGGGGACAGGGACCGGCTACACCTTC
-,TRBV28,TRBJ2-3,-,CASSPVVDTQYF,TGTGCCAGCAGTCCAGTTGTGGATACGCAGTATTTT
-,TRBV5-5,TRBJ1-2,-,CASSPLQGKGYTF,TGTGCCAGCAGCCCCCTACAGGGAAAAGGCTACACCTTC
-,TRBV5-1,TRBJ1-4,once,CASSFDRRNEKLFF,TGCGCCAGCAGCTTCGACAGGCGGAATGAAAAACTGTTTTTT
TRBD2,TRBV7-9,TRBJ2-7,-,CASSSTSGGPSYEQYF,TGTGCCAGCAGCTCGACTAGCGGGGGGCCTTCCTACGAGCAGTACTTC
-,TRBV25-1,TRBJ1-1,-,CASSEYFGGEAFF,TGTGCCAGCAGTGAATATTTCGGGGGTGAAGCTTTCTTT
TRBD1,TRBV5-1,TRBJ2-7,-,CASSLWTGEGYEQYF,TGCGCCAGCAGCTTGTGGACAGGGGAAGGCTACGAGCAGTACTTC
-,TRBV18,TRBJ2-7,-,CASSPGPSGEQYF,TGTGCCAGCTCACCTGGTCCCTCCGGCGAGCAGTACTTC
-,TRBV18,TRBJ1-6,-,CASSGQYNSPLHF,TGTGCCAGCTCAGGACAGTATAATTCACCCCTCCACTTT
-,TRBV28,TRBJ1-3,-,CASSPPEYSGNTIYF,TGTGCCAGCAGTCCCCCCGAGTACTCTGGAAACACCATATATTTT
-,TRBV18,TRBJ1-1,once,CASASNREIGTEAFF,TGTGCCAGCGCATCTAACAGGGAGATAGGCACTGAAGCTTTCTTT
TRBD1,TRBV6-5,TRBJ1-5,-,CASSRDRGRQPQHF,TGTGCCAGCAGTCGCGACAGGGGGCGTCAGCCCCAGCATTTT
TRBD1,TRBV27,TRBJ2-2,-,CASRDRDRPTGELFF,TGTGCCAGCCGCGACCGGGACAGACCGACCGGGGAGCTGTTTTTT
-,TRBV7-9,TRBJ2-3,once,CASSLSARTDTQYF,TGTGCCAGCAGCCTTTCGGCGAGGACAGATACGCAGTATTTT
TRBD2,TRBV4-3,TRBJ2-1,-,CASSQDLAGRANYNEQFF,TGCGCCAGCAGCCAAGATTTAGCGGGCAGGGCAAACTACAATGAGCAGTTCTTC
-,TRBV7-2,TRBJ2-1,-,CASSPRLGLSNEQFF,TGTGCCAGCAGCCCCAGACTTGGTTTAAGTAATGAGCAGTTCTTC
-,TRBV11-2,TRBJ2-3,-,CASRPPGGDTQYF,TGTGCCAGCCGCCCCCCCGGGGGAGATACGCAGTATTTT
-,TRBV27,TRBJ1-1,-,CASSPSGGRPFF,TGTGCCAGCAGTCCCTCGGGGGGACGGCCTTTCTTT
-,TRBV12-3/TRBV12-4,TRBJ1-2,-,CASSPSGREPNF,TGTGCCAGCAGTCCTTCAGGTAGAGAGCCCAACTTC
-,TRBV3-1/TRBV3-2,TRBJ2-7,-,CASSPRHITPYEQYF,TGTGCCAGCAGCCCGCGACACATAACGCCCTACGAGCAGTACTTC
-,TRBV14,TRBJ1-2,-,CASSQTGIGYGYTF,TGTGCCAGCAGCCAAACCGGGATCGGCTATGGCTACACCTTC
-,TRBV6-5,TRBJ1-1,-,CASRSDRNTEAFF,TGTGCCAGCAGGAGCGACAGGAACACTGAAGCTTTCTTT
-,TRBV9,TRBJ2-1,-,CASSPGGYNEQFF,TGTGCCAGCTCCCCGGGTGGATACAATGAGCAGTTCTTC
-,TRBV9,TRBJ1-3,-,CASRGADRNTIYF,TGTGCCAGCAGGGGAGCGGACCGAAACACCATATATTTT
-,TRBV4-1,TRBJ2-3,-,CASSQGAGRVTDTQYF,TGCGCCAGCAGCCAAGGGGCGGGGCGGGTCACAGATACGCAGTATTTT
-,TRBV7-2,TRBJ2-3,-,CASSRQGRTDTQYF,TGTGCCAGCAGCCGGCAGGGGCGCACAGATACGCAGTATTTT
-,TRBV18,TRBJ2-1,-,CASSPRAVNEQFF,TGTGCCAGCTCACCGAGGGCTGTTAATGAGCAGTTCTTC
-,TRBV18,TRBJ1-1,once,CASSPPLGVGTEAFF,TGTGCCAGCTCACCACCGCTCGGGGTGGGCACTGAAGCTTTCTTT
-,TRBV5-5,TRBJ1-1,once,CASSFRGAGAFF,TGTGCCAGCAGCTTTCGGGGGGCTGGTGCTTTCTTT
TRBD1,TRBV6-5,TRBJ1-5,-,CASRGQLNQPQHF,TGTGCCAGCAGGGGACAGCTGAATCAGCCCCAGCATTTT
-,TRBV11-3,TRBJ2-1,-,CASSQEAYNEQFF,TGTGCCAGCAGCCAAGAGGCGTACAATGAGCAGTTCTTC
-,TRBV6-5,TRBJ1-1,-,CASSEGHWMNTEAFF,TGTGCCAGCTCAGAGGGTCATTGGATGAACACTGAAGCTTTCTTT
TRBD2,TRBV7-3,TRBJ2-3,-,CASSLASGEWADTQYF,TGTGCCAGCAGCTTAGCTAGCGGGGAGTGGGCAGATACGCAGTATTTT
TRBD1,TRBV3-1/TRBV3-2,TRBJ2-7,few,CASTHRGSYEQYF,TGTGCCAGCACCCACAGGGGGTCCTACGAGCAGTACTTC
-,TRBV10-3,TRBJ2-5,-,CAISESTGKETQYF,TGTGCCATCAGTGAGTCGACGGGGAAAGAGACCCAGTACTTC
TRBD1,TRBV5-1,TRBJ2-7,once,CASSLITPYLWDRGPDDTYEQYF,TGCGCCAGCAGCCTAATTACCCCTTACCTATGGGACAGGGGGCCGGACGATACCTACGAGCAGTACTTC